This TCR beta chain was identified in a study of blood T cell repertoires in COVID-19. Across the study: From the United States, Italy and Spain came samples of acute and convalescent COVID-19. From T cells, B-cell-depleted T cells, or PBMCs came the material, which was cDNA or gDNA.

The protocol was immunoSEQ multiplex PCR, while the TCRdb copy is restricted to in-frame clones and leaves out a portion. This sample has roughly 250,000 clones, with over 75% found just once. Germline lookup yields CDR1 SQVTM and CDR2 ANQGSEA. The ends were cut back, 2 bases at V and 7 bases at J, with 18 bases in the middle. This CDR3 region has 15 residues. The chain couples TRBV29-1 to TRBJ2-1; D might be TRBD2 (7 bases). The sequence was collected from a woman aged 40-49 years who had recovered from COVID-19. What was sequenced was peripheral blood. The CDR3 protein is CSVETGLGGYNEQFF. CDR3 DNA sequence: TGCAGCGTTGAAACCGGACTAGGGGGTTATAATGAGCAGTTCTTC.